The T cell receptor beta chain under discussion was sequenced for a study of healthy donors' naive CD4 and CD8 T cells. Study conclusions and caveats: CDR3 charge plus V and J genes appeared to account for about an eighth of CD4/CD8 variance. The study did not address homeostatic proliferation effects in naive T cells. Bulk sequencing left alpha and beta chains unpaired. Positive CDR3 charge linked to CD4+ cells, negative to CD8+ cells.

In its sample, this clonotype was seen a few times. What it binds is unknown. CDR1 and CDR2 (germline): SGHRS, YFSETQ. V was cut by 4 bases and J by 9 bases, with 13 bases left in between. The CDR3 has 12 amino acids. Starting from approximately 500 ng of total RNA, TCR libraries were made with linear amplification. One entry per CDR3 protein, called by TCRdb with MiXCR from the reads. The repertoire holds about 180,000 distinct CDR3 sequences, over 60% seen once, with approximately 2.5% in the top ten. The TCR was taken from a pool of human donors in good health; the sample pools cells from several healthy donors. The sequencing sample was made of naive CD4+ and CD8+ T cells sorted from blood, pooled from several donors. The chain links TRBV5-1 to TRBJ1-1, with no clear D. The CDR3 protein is CASSLGGPQAFF. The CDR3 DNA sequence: TGCGCCAGCAGCCTGGGCGGACCACAAGCTTTCTTT.